This T cell receptor beta chain originates from a study of identical twins. This clonotype was detected a few times. The target antigen is unknown. Study-wide results and caveats: Findings came from cross-sectional statistics, without long-term follow-up of donors. Whereas memory repertoires showed no such difference, abundant cord blood beta clonotypes carried fewer insertions.

TCRdb processed the 5' RACE reads anew with MiXCR; each CDR3 protein has one entry. The sample shows about 530,000 distinct CDR3 sequences, 13% to 15% of them seen only once. Trimming cost V 9 bases and J 4 bases, with 12 bases left between them. CDR1 and CDR2 (germline): ENHRY, SYGVKD. The CDR3 runs 12 residues. This sample also appeared in a second study, on yellow fever vaccine responses in identical twins.

This clonotype originated in a woman under 30 in good health. This rearrangement joins TRBV10-3 to TRBJ2-5; possibly TRBD1 or TRBD2 for D (5 bases each). The source material was CD4+ T cells sorted from blood. In nucleotides, the CDR3 is TGTGCCATTGGGGGTTTTGGAGAGACCCAGTACTTC. Protein sequence: CAIGGFGETQYF.